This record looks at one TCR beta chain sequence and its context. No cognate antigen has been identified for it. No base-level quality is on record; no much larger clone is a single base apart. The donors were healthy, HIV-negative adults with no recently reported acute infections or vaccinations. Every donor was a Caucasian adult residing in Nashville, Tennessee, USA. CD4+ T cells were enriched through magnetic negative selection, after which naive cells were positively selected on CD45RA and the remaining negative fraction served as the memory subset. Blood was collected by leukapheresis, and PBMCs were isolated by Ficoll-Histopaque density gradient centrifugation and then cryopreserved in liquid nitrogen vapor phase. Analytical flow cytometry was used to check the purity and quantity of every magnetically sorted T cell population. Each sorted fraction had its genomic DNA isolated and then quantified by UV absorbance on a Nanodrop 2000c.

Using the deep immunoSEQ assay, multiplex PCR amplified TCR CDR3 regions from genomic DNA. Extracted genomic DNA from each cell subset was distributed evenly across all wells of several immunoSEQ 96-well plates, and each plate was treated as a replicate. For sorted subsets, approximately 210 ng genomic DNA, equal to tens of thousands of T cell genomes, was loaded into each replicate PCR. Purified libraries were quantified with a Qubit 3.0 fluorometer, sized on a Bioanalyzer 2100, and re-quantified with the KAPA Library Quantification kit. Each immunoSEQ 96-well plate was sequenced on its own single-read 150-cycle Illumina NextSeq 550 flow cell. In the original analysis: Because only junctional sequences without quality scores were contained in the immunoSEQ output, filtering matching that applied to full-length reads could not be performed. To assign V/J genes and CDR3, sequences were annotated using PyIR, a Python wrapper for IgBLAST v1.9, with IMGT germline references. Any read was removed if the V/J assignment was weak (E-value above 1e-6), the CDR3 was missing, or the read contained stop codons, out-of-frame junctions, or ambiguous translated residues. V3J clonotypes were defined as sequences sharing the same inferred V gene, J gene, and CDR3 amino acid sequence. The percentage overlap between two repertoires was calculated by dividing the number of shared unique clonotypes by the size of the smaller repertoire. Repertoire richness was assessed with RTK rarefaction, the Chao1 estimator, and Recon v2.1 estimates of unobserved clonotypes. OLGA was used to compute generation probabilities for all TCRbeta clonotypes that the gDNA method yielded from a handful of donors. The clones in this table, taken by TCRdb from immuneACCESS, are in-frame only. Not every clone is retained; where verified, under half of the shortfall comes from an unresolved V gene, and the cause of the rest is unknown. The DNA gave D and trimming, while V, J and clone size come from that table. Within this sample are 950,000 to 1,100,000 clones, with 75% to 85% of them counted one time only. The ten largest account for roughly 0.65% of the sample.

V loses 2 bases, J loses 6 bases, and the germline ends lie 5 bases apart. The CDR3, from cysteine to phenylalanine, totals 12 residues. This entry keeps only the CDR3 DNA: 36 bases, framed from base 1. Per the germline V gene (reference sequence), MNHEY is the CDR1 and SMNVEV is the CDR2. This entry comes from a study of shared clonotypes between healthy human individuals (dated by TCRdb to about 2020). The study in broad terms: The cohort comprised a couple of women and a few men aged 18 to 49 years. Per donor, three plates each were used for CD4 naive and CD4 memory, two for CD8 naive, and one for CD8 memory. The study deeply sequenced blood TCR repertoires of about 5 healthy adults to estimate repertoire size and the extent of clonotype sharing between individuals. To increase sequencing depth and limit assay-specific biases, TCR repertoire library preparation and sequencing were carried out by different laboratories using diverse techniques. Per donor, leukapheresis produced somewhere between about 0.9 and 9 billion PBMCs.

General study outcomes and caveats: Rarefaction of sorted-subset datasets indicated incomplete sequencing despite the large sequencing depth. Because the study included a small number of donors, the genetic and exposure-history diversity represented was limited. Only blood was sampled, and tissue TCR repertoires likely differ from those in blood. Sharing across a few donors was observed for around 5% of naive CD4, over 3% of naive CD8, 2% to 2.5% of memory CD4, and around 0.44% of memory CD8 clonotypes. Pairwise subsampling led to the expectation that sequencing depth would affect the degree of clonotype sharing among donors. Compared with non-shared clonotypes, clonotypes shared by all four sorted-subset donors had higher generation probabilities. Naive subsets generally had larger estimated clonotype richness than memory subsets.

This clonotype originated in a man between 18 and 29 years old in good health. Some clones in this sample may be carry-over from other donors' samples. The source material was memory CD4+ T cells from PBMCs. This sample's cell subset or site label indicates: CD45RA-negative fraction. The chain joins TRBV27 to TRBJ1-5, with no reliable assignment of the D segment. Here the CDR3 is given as CASSLMGQPQHF. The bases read TGTGCCAGCAGTTTAATGGGTCAGCCCCAGCATTTT.